The 16 T cell receptor beta chains presented below share a single source sample, sequenced in a study of neurological immune-mediated disorders. Each CDR3 protein gets one entry after TCRdb re-called the 5' RACE reads with MiXCR. This sample has 45,000 or so distinct CDR3 sequences; around 3.3% occur once, and the top ten carry roughly 16%. Sequenced input: PBMCs. These receptors were collected from a woman between 50 and 59 years old with multiple sclerosis.

J is TRBJ2-1 and V is TRBV20-1; D call uncertain. The CDR3 consists of 13 residues. The germline V and J ends were trimmed by 1 base and 13 bases, with 17 bases remaining between them. The V gene's germline CDR1 is DFQATT and CDR2 SNEGSKA (reference sequence). This chain's CDR3 is CSARVPDQGEQFF. DNA for the CDR3: TGCAGTGCTAGAGTTCCGGATCAAGGAGAACAGTTCTTC.

At least ten counts were recorded for this clonotype. The chain has TRBV11-2 and TRBJ1-1; D remains unclear. V lost 1 base to trimming and J lost 4 bases, with 13 bases between them. Germline values: CDR1 SGHAT, CDR2 FQNNGV. This CDR3 is 15 amino acids long. CDR3 nucleotide sequence: TGTGCCAGCAGCTTAGGGGCAGGCGGACCCACTGAAGCTTTCTTT. This translates into CASSLGAGGPTEAFF.

This clonotype was counted ten times or more. The CDR3 is CASTQGSYEQYF. The CDR3 nucleotides read TGTGCCAGCACGCAGGGTTCCTACGAGCAGTACTTC. V and J are TRBV7-9 and TRBJ2-7, with a tentative D call TRBD1 (5 bases). The CDR3 runs to 12 residues. The V and J ends lost 7 bases and 1 base respectively, with 8 bases between them. Per the germline V gene, CDR1 is SEHNR and CDR2 is FQNEAQ (reference sequence).

This clonotype was recorded many times. This chain joins TRBV2 and TRBJ1-4; 7 bases fit TRBD1. The CDR3 spans 11 residues. The V gene end was trimmed by 4 bases and the J gene end by 15 bases; junction bases not matched to a gene: 5. The V gene's germline CDR1 is SNHLY and CDR2 FYNNEI. The CDR3 bases are TGTGCCAGCAGTGTTCGCAGGGGGATGTTTTTT. It translates to CASSVRRGMFF.

This clonotype has ten or more counts. V and J are TRBV20-1 and TRBJ2-5, with D unclear. Per the germline V gene, CDR1 is DFQATT and CDR2 is SNEGSKA (reference sequence). CDR3 size: 14 residues. V gave up 2 bases and J gave up 5 bases, with 15 bases separating them. The CDR3: CSARPPPRAETQYF. The DNA for the CDR3 is TGCAGTGCTAGACCCCCCCCCCGGGCGGAGACCCAGTACTTC.

In regard to this clonotype: This could be a read error, since a much larger clone is one nucleotide away. The chain links TRBV11-2 to TRBJ2-1; TRBD1 aligns across 9 bases. CDR1 SGHAT and CDR2 FQNNGV come from the germline V gene. The CDR3 sequence is 16 residues long. The junction had 9 bases not matched to a gene; V was cut back by 0 bases and J by 9 bases. CDR3 coding DNA: TGTGCCAGCAGCTTAGACAGGGGACAGGGTAGAGGTGAGCAGTTCTTC. Residues: CASSLDRGQGRGEQFF. Using reference TRBV11-2 and TRBJ2-1 for the parts outside the CDR3, the full variable domain is EAGVAQSPRYKIIEKRQSVAFWCNPISGHATLYWYQQILGQGPKLLIQFQNNGVVDDSQLPKDRFSAERLKGVDSTLKIQPAKLEDSAVYLCASSLDRGQGRGEQFFGPGTRLTVL.

This clonotype was counted ten times or more. The gene calls are TRBV9 and TRBJ2-3; no firm D call. Germline assignment: CDR1 SGDLS and CDR2 YYNGEE. There are 14 residues in the CDR3. The germline V and J ends were trimmed by 3 bases and 2 bases, with 10 bases remaining between them. CDR3 nucleotide sequence: TGTGCCAGCAGCGAGGGCCCGAACACAGATACGCAGTATTTT. It codes for CASSEGPNTDTQYF.

This clonotype was found many times. This sequence joins TRBV2 and TRBJ2-4; D is unclear. Germline CDR1 and CDR2: SNHLY and FYNNEI. This CDR3 has 15 residues. Trimming took 0 bases from V and 0 from J, leaving 6 bases between them. The CDR3: CASSEARIAKNIQYF. For the CDR3, the DNA is TGTGCCAGCAGTGAAGCGCGGATAGCCAAAAACATTCAGTACTTC.

The rearrangement uses TRBV12-5 and TRBJ2-7, with 7 nucleotides matching TRBD1. CDR3 length: 15 residues. Germline assignment: CDR1 LGHNT and CDR2 FRNRAP. The ends lost 5 bases at V and 3 bases at J; junction bases unmatched: 10. The CDR3 DNA reads TGTGCTAGTGGTAAGCCGAGGGGGCCCCTCTACGAGCAGTACTTC. Residues: CASGKPRGPLYEQYF.

This clonotype was picked up many times. The V gene is TRBV7-2, the J gene TRBJ2-1; 9 nucleotides agree with TRBD1. The length of the CDR3 is 16 residues. The ends lost 5 bases at V and 7 bases at J; junction bases unmatched: 12. Germline CDR1 and CDR2: SGHTA and FQGNSA. The CDR3 sequence is CASSRRAGQGTNEQFF. CDR3 sequence (DNA): TGTGCCAGCAGCCGAAGAGCGGGACAGGGTACAAATGAGCAGTTCTTC.

This clonotype was detected ten times or more. This chain links TRBV5-1 with TRBJ1-2, with 9 nucleotides matching TRBD1. CDR1 SGHRS and CDR2 YFSETQ come from the germline V gene. V was pared by 4 bases and J by 6 bases, with 4 bases of the junction left unmatched. The CDR3 is 13 amino acids. Here the CDR3 reads CASSQGQGDGYTF. CDR3 DNA: TGCGCCAGCAGCCAGGGACAGGGCGATGGCTACACCTTC.

This clonotype was seen repeatedly, ten times or more. The V and J genes are TRBV6-5 and TRBJ2-7, with 7 bases fitting TRBD2. Trimming removed 2 bases from V and 1 base from J; junction bases left unmatched: 5. Per germline, CDR1 MNHEY and CDR2 SVGAGI. The CDR3 covers 15 residues. The CDR3 is CASSYGASGSYEQYF. The CDR3 bases are TGTGCCAGCAGTTACGGGGCTAGCGGTTCCTACGAGCAGTACTTC.

This clonotype came up many times. The V and J genes are TRBV6-5 and TRBJ1-2; D uncertain. The germline CDR1 and CDR2 sequences are MNHEY and SVGAGI. The length of the CDR3 is 13 residues. Trimming took off 2 bases at V and 8 bases at J, with 12 bases between the two ends. CDR3 amino acids: CASSYGQKGGYTF. The CDR3, as DNA: TGTGCCAGCAGTTACGGGCAAAAGGGAGGCTACACCTTC.

This clonotype was detected ten times or more. V gene TRBV5-1 combines with J gene TRBJ2-5; no clear D. The CDR3 contains 14 residues. The germline gives CDR1 SGHRS, CDR2 YFSETQ. The V gene lost 0 bases and the J gene lost 7 bases, with 13 bases spanning the gap. This chain's CDR3 is CASSLETDRGTQYF. CDR3 DNA sequence: TGCGCCAGCAGCTTGGAGACTGACCGAGGGACCCAGTACTTC.

Ten or more counts support this clonotype. The genes are TRBV20-1 and TRBJ2-7, with a possible D match to TRBD2 (5 bases). The V gene's germline CDR1 is DFQATT and CDR2 SNEGSKA (reference sequence). Deletions cut 5 bases from V and 1 base from J, with 9 bases between. The CDR3 extends over 12 amino acids. CDR3 sequence: CSAEGLSYEQYF. The CDR3, as DNA: TGCAGTGCTGAAGGACTGTCCTACGAGCAGTACTTC.

This clonotype was recorded many times. The chain joins TRBV20-1 to TRBJ1-6; 7 bases agree with TRBD1. J gave up 6 bases and V 6 bases, and 14 bases lay outside the gene matches. The CDR3 loop spans 16 amino acids. The germline V gene has CDR1 DFQATT and CDR2 SNEGSKA (reference sequence). CDR3 in amino acids: CSATQGPAGANSPLHF. The CDR3 coding sequence is TGCAGTGCCACACAGGGGCCCGCCGGAGCTAATTCACCCCTCCACTTT.